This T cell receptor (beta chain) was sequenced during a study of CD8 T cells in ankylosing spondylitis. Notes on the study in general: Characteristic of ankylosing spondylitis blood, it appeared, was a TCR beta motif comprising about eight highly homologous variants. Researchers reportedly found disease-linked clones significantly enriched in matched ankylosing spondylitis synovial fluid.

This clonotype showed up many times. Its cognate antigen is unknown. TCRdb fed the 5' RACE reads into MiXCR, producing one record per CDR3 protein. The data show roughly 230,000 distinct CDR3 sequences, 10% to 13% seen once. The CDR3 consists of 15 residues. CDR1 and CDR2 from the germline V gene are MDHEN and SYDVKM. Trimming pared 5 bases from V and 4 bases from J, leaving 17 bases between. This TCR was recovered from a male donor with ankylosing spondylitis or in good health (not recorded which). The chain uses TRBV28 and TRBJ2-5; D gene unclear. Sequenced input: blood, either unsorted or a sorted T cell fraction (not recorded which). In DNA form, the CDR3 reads TGTGCCAGCAGTCCCCTACTCGGAAACGGAGAGACCCAGTACTTC. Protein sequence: CASSPLLGNGETQYF.